The T cell receptor beta chain described here comes from a study of cytomegalovirus exposure and HLA in healthy donors. As concerns this clone: Its matching antigen is unknown.

The germline CDR1 and CDR2 sequences are ENHRY and SYGVKD. The CDR3 contains 14 residues. V lost 6 bases, J lost 3 bases, and 4 bases stayed unmatched. The PCR used 60 Vbeta and 13 Jbeta primers. Produced via immunoSEQ multiplex PCR; TCRdb's table is partial and in-frame only. The sample includes approximately 100,000 clones, around 80% seen only once; the top ten take 3.5% to 4.5%. Whole-study findings and limits: Being indistinguishable, some V segments were excluded, TRBV6-2 and TRBV6-3 among them. Researchers catalogued under 200 TCR beta chains as cytomegalovirus-associated. Another analysis was done later, and it associated fewer than 20,000 TCR beta sequences with HLA alleles at 0.05 false discovery rate. Reportedly, TCR beta sequences accurately predicted HLA-A and HLA-B alleles in most subjects.

Sequenced sample: PBMCs. The TCR was taken from a female donor in good health and CMV-seropositive. This chain joins TRBV10-3 and TRBJ2-3; the match to TRBD1 covers 9 bases. The CDR3 bases are TGTGCCATCAGGGGGACAGGGCAGACAGATACGCAGTATTTT. As protein: CAIRGTGQTDTQYF.